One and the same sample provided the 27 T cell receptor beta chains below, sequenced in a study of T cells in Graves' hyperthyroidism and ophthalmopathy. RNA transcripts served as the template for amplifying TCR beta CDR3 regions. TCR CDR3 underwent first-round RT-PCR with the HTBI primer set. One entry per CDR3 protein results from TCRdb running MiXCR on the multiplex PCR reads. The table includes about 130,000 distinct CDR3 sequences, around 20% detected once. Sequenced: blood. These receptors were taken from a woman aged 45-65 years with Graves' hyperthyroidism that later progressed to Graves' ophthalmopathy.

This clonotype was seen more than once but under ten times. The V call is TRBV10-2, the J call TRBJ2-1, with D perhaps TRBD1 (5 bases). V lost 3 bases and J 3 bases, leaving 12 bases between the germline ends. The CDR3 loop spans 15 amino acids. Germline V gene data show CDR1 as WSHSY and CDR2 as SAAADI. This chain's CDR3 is CASSDHGHFYNEQFF. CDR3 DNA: TGCGCCAGCAGTGACCACGGACACTTCTACAATGAGCAGTTCTTC.

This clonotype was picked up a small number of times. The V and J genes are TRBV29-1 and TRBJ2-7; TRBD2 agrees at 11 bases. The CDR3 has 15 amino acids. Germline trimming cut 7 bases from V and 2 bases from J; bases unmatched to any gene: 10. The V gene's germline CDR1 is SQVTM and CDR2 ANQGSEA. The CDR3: CSALLAGGSPYEQYF. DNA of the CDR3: TGCAGCGCCCTTTTAGCGGGAGGGTCCCCCTACGAGCAGTACTTC.

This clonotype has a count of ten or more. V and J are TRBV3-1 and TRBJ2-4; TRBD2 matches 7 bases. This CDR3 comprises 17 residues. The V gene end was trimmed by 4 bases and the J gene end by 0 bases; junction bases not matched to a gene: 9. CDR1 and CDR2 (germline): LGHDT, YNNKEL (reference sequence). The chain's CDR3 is CASSRASGGVAKNIQYF. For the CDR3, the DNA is TGTGCCAGCAGCCGAGCTAGCGGAGGGGTAGCCAAAAACATTCAGTACTTC.

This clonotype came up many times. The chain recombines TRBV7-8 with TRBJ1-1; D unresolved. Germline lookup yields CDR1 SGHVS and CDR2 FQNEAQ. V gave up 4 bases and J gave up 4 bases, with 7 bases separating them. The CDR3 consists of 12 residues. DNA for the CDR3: TGTGCCAGCAGCTCCTTGGGCACTGAAGCTTTCTTT. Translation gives CASSSLGTEAFF.

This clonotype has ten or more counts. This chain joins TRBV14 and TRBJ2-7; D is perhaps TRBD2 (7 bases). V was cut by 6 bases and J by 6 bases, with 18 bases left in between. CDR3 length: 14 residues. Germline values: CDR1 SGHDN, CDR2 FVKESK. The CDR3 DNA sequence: TGTGCCAGCAGGCGCACCAACAGGGAGGGCGAGCAGTACTTC. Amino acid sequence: CASRRTNREGEQYF.

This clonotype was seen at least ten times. CDR3 sequence: CASSDRDNSPLHF. CDR3 DNA: TGTGCCAGCTCGGACAGGGATAATTCACCCCTCCACTTT. This chain connects TRBV18 to TRBJ1-6; the match to TRBD1 covers 8 bases. This CDR3 has 13 residues. From germline, CDR1 is KGHSH and CDR2 LQKENI. V trimming: 6 bases; J trimming: 5 bases; junction bases outside the gene matches: 0.

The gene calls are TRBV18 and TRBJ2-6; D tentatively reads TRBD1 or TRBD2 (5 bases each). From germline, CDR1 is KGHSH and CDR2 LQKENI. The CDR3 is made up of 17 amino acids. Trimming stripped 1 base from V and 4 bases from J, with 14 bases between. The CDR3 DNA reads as TGTGCCAGCTCACCACGGGACCCACTGGGGGGGGCCAACGTCCTGACTTTC. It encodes CASSPRDPLGGANVLTF.

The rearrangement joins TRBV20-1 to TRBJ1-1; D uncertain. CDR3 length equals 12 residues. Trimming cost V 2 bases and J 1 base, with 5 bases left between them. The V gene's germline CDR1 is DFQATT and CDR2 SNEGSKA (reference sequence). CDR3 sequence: CSARSPNTEAFF. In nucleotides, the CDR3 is TGCAGTGCTAGATCGCCGAACACTGAAGCTTTCTTT.

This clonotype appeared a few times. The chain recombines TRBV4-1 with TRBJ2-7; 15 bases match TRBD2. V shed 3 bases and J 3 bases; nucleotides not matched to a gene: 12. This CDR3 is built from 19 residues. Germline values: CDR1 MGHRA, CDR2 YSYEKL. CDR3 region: CASSQLHGLAGGFVYEQYF. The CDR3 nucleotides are TGCGCCAGCAGCCAGCTGCATGGACTAGCGGGAGGGTTTGTCTACGAGCAGTACTTC.

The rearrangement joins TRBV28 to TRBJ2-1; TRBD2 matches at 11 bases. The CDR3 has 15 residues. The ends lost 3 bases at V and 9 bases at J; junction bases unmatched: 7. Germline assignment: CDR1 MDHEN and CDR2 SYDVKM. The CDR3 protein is CASSLETSGIGEQFF. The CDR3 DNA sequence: TGTGCCAGCAGTTTGGAGACTAGCGGGATCGGTGAGCAGTTCTTC.

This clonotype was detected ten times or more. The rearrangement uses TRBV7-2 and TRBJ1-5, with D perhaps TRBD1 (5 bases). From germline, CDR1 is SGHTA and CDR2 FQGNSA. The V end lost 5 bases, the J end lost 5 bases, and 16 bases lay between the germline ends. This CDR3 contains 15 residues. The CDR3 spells CASSPRWGGDQPQHF. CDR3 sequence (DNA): TGTGCCAGCAGCCCCCGTTGGGGGGGGGATCAGCCCCAGCATTTT.

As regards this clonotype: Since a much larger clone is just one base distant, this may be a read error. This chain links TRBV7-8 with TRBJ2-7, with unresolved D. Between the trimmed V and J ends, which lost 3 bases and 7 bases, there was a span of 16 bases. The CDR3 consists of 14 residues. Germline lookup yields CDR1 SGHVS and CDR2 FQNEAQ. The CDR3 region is CASSFRPSFHEQYF. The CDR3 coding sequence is TGTGCCAGCAGCTTCCGTCCATCATTCCATGAGCAGTACTTC.

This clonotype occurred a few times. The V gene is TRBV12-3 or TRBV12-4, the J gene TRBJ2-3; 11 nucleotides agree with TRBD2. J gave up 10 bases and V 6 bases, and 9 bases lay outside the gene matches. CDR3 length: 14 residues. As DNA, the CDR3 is TGTGCCAGCAGCCCTAGCGGGAGGCCAGAAGCGCAGTATTTT. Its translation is CASSPSGRPEAQYF.

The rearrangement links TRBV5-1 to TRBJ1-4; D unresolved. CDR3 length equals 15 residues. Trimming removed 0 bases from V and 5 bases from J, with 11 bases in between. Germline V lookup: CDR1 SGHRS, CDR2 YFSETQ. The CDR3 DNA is TGCGCCAGCAGCTTGGTTCCCAGCGGGAATGAAAAACTGTTTTTT. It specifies CASSLVPSGNEKLFF.

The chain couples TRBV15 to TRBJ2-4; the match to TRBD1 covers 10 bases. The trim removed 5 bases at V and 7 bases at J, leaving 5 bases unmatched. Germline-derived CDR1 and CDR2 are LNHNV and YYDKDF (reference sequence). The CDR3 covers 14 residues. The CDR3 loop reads CATSRGQGSNIQYF. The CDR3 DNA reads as TGTGCCACCAGCCGGGGACAGGGGAGTAACATTCAGTACTTC.

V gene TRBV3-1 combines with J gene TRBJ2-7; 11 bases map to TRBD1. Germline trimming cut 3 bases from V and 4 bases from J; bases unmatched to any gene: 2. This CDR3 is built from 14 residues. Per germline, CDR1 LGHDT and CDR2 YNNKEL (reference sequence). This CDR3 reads CASSHGQGAYEQYF. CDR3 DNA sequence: TGTGCCAGCAGCCACGGACAGGGGGCGTACGAGCAGTACTTC.

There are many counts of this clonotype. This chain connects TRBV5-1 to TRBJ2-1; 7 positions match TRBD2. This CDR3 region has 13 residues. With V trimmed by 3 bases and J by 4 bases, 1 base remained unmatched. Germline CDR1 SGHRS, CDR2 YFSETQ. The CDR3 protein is CASSWRGYNEQFF. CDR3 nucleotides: TGCGCCAGCAGCTGGCGGGGGTACAATGAGCAGTTCTTC. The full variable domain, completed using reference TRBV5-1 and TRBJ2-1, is KAGVTQTPRYLIKTRGQQVTLSCSPISGHRSVSWYQQTPGQGLQFLFEYFSETQRNKGNFPGRFSGRQFSNSRSEMNVSTLELGDSALYLCASSWRGYNEQFFGPGTRLTVL.

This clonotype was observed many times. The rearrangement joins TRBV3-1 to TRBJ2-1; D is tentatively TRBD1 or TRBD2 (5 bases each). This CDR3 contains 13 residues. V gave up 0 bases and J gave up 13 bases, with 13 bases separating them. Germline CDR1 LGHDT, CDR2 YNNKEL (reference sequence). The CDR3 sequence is CASSQDRRGEQFF. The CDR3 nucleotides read TGTGCCAGCAGCCAAGATCGTAGAGGGGAACAGTTCTTC.

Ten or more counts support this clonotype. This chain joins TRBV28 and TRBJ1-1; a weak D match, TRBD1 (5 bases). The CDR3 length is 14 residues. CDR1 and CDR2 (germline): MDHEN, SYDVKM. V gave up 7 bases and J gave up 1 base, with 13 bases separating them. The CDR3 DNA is TGTGCCAGCATAACGGGACGGAGGAACACTGAAGCTTTCTTT. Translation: CASITGRRNTEAFF.

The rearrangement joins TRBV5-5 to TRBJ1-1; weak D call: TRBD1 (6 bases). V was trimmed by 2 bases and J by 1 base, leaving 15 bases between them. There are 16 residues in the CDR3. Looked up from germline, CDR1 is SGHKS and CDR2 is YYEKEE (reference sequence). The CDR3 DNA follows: TGTGCCAGCAGCTTTCACAGGGTGTCGGGGAACACTGAAGCTTTCTTT. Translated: CASSFHRVSGNTEAFF.

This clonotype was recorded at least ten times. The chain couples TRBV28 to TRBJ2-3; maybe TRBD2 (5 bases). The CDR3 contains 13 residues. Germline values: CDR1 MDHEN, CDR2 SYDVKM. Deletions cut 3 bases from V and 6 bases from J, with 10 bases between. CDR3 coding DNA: TGTGCCAGCAGTTTCGCGGGCCGGGATACGCAGTATTTT. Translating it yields CASSFAGRDTQYF.

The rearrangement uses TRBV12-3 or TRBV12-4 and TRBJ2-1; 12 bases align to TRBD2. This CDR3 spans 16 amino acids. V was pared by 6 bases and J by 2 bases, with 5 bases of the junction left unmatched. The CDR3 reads CASRLRTSGTYNEQFF. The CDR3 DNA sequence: TGTGCCAGCAGATTGAGGACTAGCGGGACCTACAATGAGCAGTTCTTC.

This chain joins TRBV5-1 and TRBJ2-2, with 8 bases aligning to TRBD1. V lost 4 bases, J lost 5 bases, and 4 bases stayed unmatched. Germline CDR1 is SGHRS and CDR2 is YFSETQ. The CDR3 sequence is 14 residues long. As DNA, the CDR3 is TGCGCCAGCAGCCAAAGGACAGGGACCGGGGAGCTGTTTTTT. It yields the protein CASSQRTGTGELFF. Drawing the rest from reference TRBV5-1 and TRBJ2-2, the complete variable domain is KAGVTQTPRYLIKTRGQQVTLSCSPISGHRSVSWYQQTPGQGLQFLFEYFSETQRNKGNFPGRFSGRQFSNSRSEMNVSTLELGDSALYLCASSQRTGTGELFFGEGSRLTVL.

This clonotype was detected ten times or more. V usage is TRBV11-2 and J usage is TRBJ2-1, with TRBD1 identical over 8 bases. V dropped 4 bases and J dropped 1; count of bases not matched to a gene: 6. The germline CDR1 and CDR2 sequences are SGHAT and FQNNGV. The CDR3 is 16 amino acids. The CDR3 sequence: CASSSGQGLSYNEQFF. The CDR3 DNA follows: TGTGCCAGCAGCTCCGGACAGGGATTATCCTACAATGAGCAGTTCTTC.

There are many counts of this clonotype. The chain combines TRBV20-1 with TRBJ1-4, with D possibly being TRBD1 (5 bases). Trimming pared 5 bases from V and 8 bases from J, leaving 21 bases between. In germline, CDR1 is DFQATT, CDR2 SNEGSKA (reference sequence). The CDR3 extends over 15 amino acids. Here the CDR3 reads CSAGDRVRGEEKLFF. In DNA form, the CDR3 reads TGCAGTGCTGGGGACCGGGTCAGAGGAGAGGAAAAACTGTTTTTT.

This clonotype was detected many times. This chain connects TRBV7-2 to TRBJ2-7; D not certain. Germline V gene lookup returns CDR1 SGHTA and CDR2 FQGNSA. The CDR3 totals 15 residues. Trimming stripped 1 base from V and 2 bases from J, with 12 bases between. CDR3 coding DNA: TGTGCCAGCAGCTTAGATGGGGTGGCCACCTACGAGCAGTACTTC. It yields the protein CASSLDGVATYEQYF.

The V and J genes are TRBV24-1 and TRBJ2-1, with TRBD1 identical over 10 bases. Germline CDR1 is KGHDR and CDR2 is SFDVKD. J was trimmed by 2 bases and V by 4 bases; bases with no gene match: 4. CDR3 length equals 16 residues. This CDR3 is CATSDSGQGTYNEQFF. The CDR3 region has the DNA TGTGCCACCAGTGACTCGGGACAGGGGACCTACAATGAGCAGTTCTTC.